This T cell receptor beta chain was retrieved from a study of CD8 T cells in Susac syndrome. The CDR3 is made up of 15 amino acids. V lost 8 bases to trimming and J lost 0 bases, with 16 bases between them. Germline V gene data show CDR1 as GTSNPN and CDR2 as SVGIG (reference sequence). With regard to this clonotype: Its cognate antigen is unknown.

When the RNA was reverse transcribed, random hexamers were used with an input of about 0.5 to 1 ug. TCRdb re-derived calls from the immunoSEQ multiplex PCR reads in MiXCR, one entry per CDR3 protein. The sample has some 190,000 distinct CDR3 sequences; less than 95% are singletons. Findings and limits, study-wide: Clonal expansion was missing from Susac syndrome CD4+ T cell repertoires.

The receptor was isolated from a human donor with Susac syndrome. The rearrangement uses TRBV30 and TRBJ2-2; D may be TRBD2 (5 bases). What was sequenced was CD4+ T cells from PBMCs. For the CDR3, the DNA is TGTGCCCTGGAGTCTGGAGCGGCGAACACCGGGGAGCTGTTTTTT. It yields the protein CALESGAANTGELFF.